This TCR beta chain was recovered during a study of tumor-infiltrating lymphocytes in primary liver carcinoma. Total RNA amounting to approximately 460 ng was the source from which TCR beta cDNA was made with a constant-region primer. Three nested multiplex PCR rounds, a slightly modified ARM-PCR, produced the libraries for TCR beta. Investigators reported that the first two PCR rounds, at 10 cycles each, used TRBV1-TRBV30 forward primers with a C-beta reverse primer. TCRdb recomputed calls from the multiplex PCR reads with MiXCR, one row per CDR3 protein. Of 95,000 to 150,000 distinct CDR3 sequences listed, around 60% are singletons. Co-extraction yielded RNA and DNA from around 20-30 mg of unsorted bulk tissue. In germline, CDR1 is SGHNT, CDR2 YENEEA. The CDR3 consists of 13 residues. Trimming stripped 7 bases from V and 5 bases from J, with 12 bases between.

Sample: liver tumor tissue from sampling region 1. Subset in this sample: tumor region T1, superior pole. This chain uses TRBV11-3 with TRBJ2-1; D is unclear. The clonotype comes from a woman aged 55-70 years with primary liver carcinoma and hepatitis B virus infection. CDR3 in DNA: TGTGCCAGCATCTTCGACAATCACAATGAGCAGTTCTTC. Translation: CASIFDNHNEQFF. The entire variable domain, with the rest obtained from reference TRBV11-3 and TRBJ2-1, is as follows: EAGVVQSPRYKIIEKKQPVAFWCNPISGHNTLYWYLQNLGQGPELLIRYENEEAVDDSQLPKDRFSAERLKGVDSTLKIQPAELGDSAVYLCASIFDNHNEQFFGPGTRLTVL.